This entry features one T cell receptor beta chain sequence. Its antigen has not been determined. Base qualities are missing; no much larger clone stands one base away. This sample is drawn from a study of T cells in Graves' hyperthyroidism and ophthalmopathy (dated by TCRdb to the late 2010s). With regard to the full study: Peripheral blood was sampled at the time of initial diagnosis, prior to any treatment. Following sampling, methimazole starting at 30 mg daily was given to hyperthyroidism patients, and high-dose intravenous methylprednisolone was given to ophthalmopathy patients. To identify distinguishing TCR V-J signatures, a discovery cohort of around 100 patients was used, comprising approximately 40 with Graves' ophthalmopathy and 55 to 65 with stable Graves' hyperthyroidism. The roughly 100 discovery patients were randomly divided into training and test sets at a 7:3 ratio. Prospective prediction of ophthalmopathy was tested in an independent validation cohort of approximately 18 hyperthyroidism patients and around 16 patients who later progressed to ophthalmopathy. In addition, the study compared T-cell repertoires in thyroid tissue and in blood from six Graves' hyperthyroidism patients. The paper reports TCR Vbeta CDR3 sequencing of approximately 130 peripheral blood samples: around 45 ophthalmopathy, 75 to 80 hyperthyroidism and approximately 17 progressor patients.

Clipping removes 5 bases from V and 2 bases from J, with 10 as the unmatched junction base count. CDR1 and CDR2, per the germline V gene (reference sequence), are SEHNR and FQNEAQ. The CDR3, from cysteine to phenylalanine, totals 16 residues. Just CDR3 DNA is preserved here, 48 bases in frame from base 1. In the ophthalmopathy patients, disease was moderately to severely active, with a Clinical Activity Score of 3 or more, a NOSPECS grade of 4 or more, and a duration of less than 3 months. Any patient with an uncontrolled infection, another autoimmune disease, pregnancy or lactation was excluded. Diagnoses relied on clinical symptoms, serum thyroxine and TRAb, thyroid ultrasound and orbital computed tomography. Ficoll-Paque density gradient centrifugation was used to isolate PBMCs from around 9.1 ml of fresh peripheral blood. Total RNA was extracted with Trizol reagent, and quality was checked on an Agilent 2100 Bioanalyzer.

Beyond this particular receptor, the publication reports: In validation, the model predicted progression to ophthalmopathy a median of about 6.5 months before onset, with 65% to 71% sensitivity and about 75% specificity. In cross-validation, a model built on a 13 V-J signature told ophthalmopathy apart from stable hyperthyroidism with less than 90% sensitivity and approximately 81% specificity, and in testing the same model reached 80%/75%. Most expanded thyroid clonotypes (frequency above 0.001) were also detected in blood, a finding suggesting that blood repertoires may reflect thyroid immune responses. No statistical method was used to set the sample size in advance, and investigators knew the group allocation.

The TCR beta CDR3 regions were amplified from the RNA transcripts. The TCR CDR3 was subjected to a first round of RT-PCR using the HTBI primer set and the Qiagen OneStep RT-PCR kit. Libraries were constructed in a second round of multiplex PCR, after which size selection and purification were performed. Libraries were sequenced paired-end with 100 bp reads on an Illumina HiSeq2000. For the original study's pipeline: SOAPnuke was used to process the raw data, with reads discarded if the reads contained adapters or uncalled bases, had a mean Phred below 15, or lacked an exact constant-primer or identifier match. COPE v1.2.5 was used to merge high-quality paired reads, and clonotypes were defined as unique nucleotide sequences. MiTCR v1.1 was used to align the clonotypes against IMGT TRBV, TRBD and TRBJ reference segments. The analysis included only V-J combinations with a frequency above 0.0001, which together covered around 99% of the repertoires. A TCS score was defined as the ratio between F50 (clonal expansion) and ExV (chaos), using BLOSUM62-based TCRdist between CDR3 peptides within each V-J. Welch's t-statistics and random forest reduced some 510 V-J features to 13, which were used in a naive Bayes classifier (R e1071). TCRdb reran the public reads through fastp at Q25 and MiXCR, keeping productive beta chains. Rows are unified per CDR3 protein, each entry keeping the most common DNA and genes. TCRdb, not the authors, supplied the V and J calls. The sample contains 530,000 or so distinct CDR3 sequences, more than 15% of them found a single time. The ten top clones hold around 17% of the sample.

Sequencing input: blood. The TCR sequence derives from a woman aged 18-29 years with Graves' ophthalmopathy. In this chain, TRBV7-9 is recombined with TRBJ1-2; 8 junctional bases match TRBD1. The CDR3 loop reads CASSPQGTGLNYGYTF. The DNA reads as follows: TGTGCCAGCAGCCCGCAAGGGACAGGTCTAAACTATGGCTACACCTTC. Joined to the reference TRBV7-9 and TRBJ1-2 proteins, this CDR3 gives the full variable domain: DTGVSQNPRHKITKRGQNVTFRCDPISEHNRLYWYRQTLGQGPEFLTYFQNEAQLEKSRLLSDRFSAERPKGSFSTLEIQRTEQGDSAMYLCASSPQGTGLNYGYTFGSGTRLTVV.